A selection of T cell receptor beta chains follows, all from one sample in a study of cytomegalovirus exposure and HLA in healthy donors. Here immunoSEQ multiplex PCR was the method, and the copy in TCRdb shows in-frame clones only, minus some. The table has about 98,000 clones, about 90% seen once. Input material: PBMCs. The receptor set was obtained from a man younger than 35 in good health and CMV-seropositive. Both conserved end residues are part of each CDR3. Fields, in order: clone size, V gene, J gene, D gene, CDR3 DNA, CDR3 protein. A D gene is named only where the DNA matches it firmly. Clone size is not always given. Where it is, it says once, few, many or a class for expanded clones.

>-|TRBV4-2|TRBJ1-6|-
TGTGCCAGCAGCCAAGATAGTTCACCCCTCCACTTT
CASSQDSSPLHF
>-|TRBV27|TRBJ2-3|TRBD2
TGTGCCAGCAGTTTAACGGCGGGAGAAGATACGCAGTATTTT
CASSLTAGEDTQYF
>-|TRBV4-2|TRBJ2-1|-
TGTGCCAGCAGCCAAGAACAGGCCGGCTACAATGAGCAGTTCTTC
CASSQEQAGYNEQFF
>-|TRBV11-2|TRBJ1-5|-
TGTGCCAGCAGCTTTTTCGCAGGGAGCAATCAGCCCCAGCATTTT
CASSFFAGSNQPQHF
>-|TRBV7-2|TRBJ2-7|-
TGTGCCAGCAGCTTAAATCATGGGGCTAGCGAGCAGTACTTC
CASSLNHGASEQYF
>-|TRBV7-7|TRBJ2-1|TRBD1
TGTGCCAGCAGCCCAAACGACAGGGTTGGCGATGAGCAGTTCTTC
CASSPNDRVGDEQFF
>-|TRBV6-5|TRBJ2-7|TRBD2
TGTGCCAGCAGTTACCGGTCGATAGCGGGGACCTACGAGCAGTACTTC
CASSYRSIAGTYEQYF
>-|TRBV6-6|TRBJ2-7|TRBD1
TGTGCCGTGGCAGGGGGCTACGAGCAGTACTTC
CAVAGGYEQYF
>-|TRBV4-3|TRBJ2-1|TRBD2
TGCGCCAGCAGCCCCACCGGGACTAGCGGGATAAATGAGCAGTTCTTC
CASSPTGTSGINEQFF
>-|TRBV6-1|TRBJ1-5|-
TGTGCCAGCAGCGATCCTCCCTACCCAAATCAGCCCCAGCATTTT
CASSDPPYPNQPQHF
>-|TRBV20-1|TRBJ1-5|-
TGCAGTGCTAGAGATATTCCCCAGCATTTT
CSARDIPQHF
>-|TRBV9|TRBJ2-7|-
TGTGCCAGCAGCGTAGATCAGTGGGAGACCTACGAGCAGTACTTC
CASSVDQWETYEQYF
>few|TRBV18|TRBJ1-6|-
TGTGCCAGCTCACCGGATTTTGGTCTCAGGAGGGATTCACCCCTCCACTTT
CASSPDFGLRRDSPLHF
>-|TRBV27|TRBJ1-2|TRBD1
TGTGCCAGCAGGTCCGGGACAGGGGGGAATGGCTACACCTTC
CASRSGTGGNGYTF
>-|TRBV19|TRBJ2-2|TRBD1
TGTGCCAGTAGGGGGGCAGGGGGCGAGGACACCGGGGAGCTGTTTTTT
CASRGAGGEDTGELFF
>-|TRBV2|TRBJ2-7|TRBD1
TGTGCCAGCAGTGAACAAAGGGGGCCCTACGAGCAGTACTTC
CASSEQRGPYEQYF
>-|TRBV9|TRBJ2-1|-
TGTGCCAGCAGCCTTAGCCCAGACAGGGACACCGGGACTAGGTACAATGAGCAGTTCTTC
CASSLSPDRDTGTRYNEQFF
>-|TRBV12-5|TRBJ2-4|TRBD1
TGTGCTAGTGGTTTGCCAGGGGGAGCCAAAAACATTCAGTACTTC
CASGLPGGAKNIQYF
>-|TRBV2|TRBJ2-5|TRBD1
TGTGCCAGCAGTCGGGACAGGGGATATGAGACCCAGTACTTC
CASSRDRGYETQYF
>-|TRBV7-2|TRBJ1-5|-
TGTGCCAGCAGCTTGATTACTATCGGCAATCAGCCCCAGCATTTT
CASSLITIGNQPQHF
>-|TRBV4-2|TRBJ2-2|-
TGTGCCAGCAGCCAAGAGAATATCGTCGTGGCCGACACCGGGGAGCTGTTTTTT
CASSQENIVVADTGELFF
>-|TRBV11-3|TRBJ2-3|-
TGTGCCAGCAGCCAAAACCAGGGGACACTTATCACAGATACGCAGTATTTT
CASSQNQGTLITDTQYF
>-|TRBV27|TRBJ2-3|-
TGTGCCAGCAGTTTATCGAGGGGGACGGATGCTAGCACAGATACGCAGTATTTT
CASSLSRGTDASTDTQYF
>-|TRBV5-4|TRBJ2-1|-
TGTGCCAGCAGCTTCAATAGCGGCAATGAGCAGTTCTTC
CASSFNSGNEQFF
>-|TRBV4-1|TRBJ2-1|TRBD1
TGCGCCAGCAGCCTTCCCGGGACAGGGGTTCCTGAGCAGTTCTTC
CASSLPGTGVPEQFF
>-|TRBV9|TRBJ2-3|-
TGTGCCAGCAGCCGCTCCACCGACCGGGGTAACCCAGATACGCAGTATTTT
CASSRSTDRGNPDTQYF
>-|TRBV6-6|TRBJ2-7|TRBD1
TGTGCCAGCAGTTACGGACAGGGGCTCGAGCAGTACTTC
CASSYGQGLEQYF
>once|TRBV15|TRBJ1-5|-
TGTGCCACCAGCAGAGCATTGGGGGGGGCGTTGAGCAATCAGCCCCAGCATTTT
CATSRALGGALSNQPQHF
>-|TRBV6-4|TRBJ2-5|-
TGTGCCAGCAGTGAGGGGGGGCGGTACCAAGAGACCCAGTACTTC
CASSEGGRYQETQYF
>-|TRBV28|TRBJ2-1|-
TGTGCCAGCAGTTTTAGGGGTAGGAAGGCCACTGAGCAGTTCTTC
CASSFRGRKATEQFF
>-|TRBV14|TRBJ2-2|TRBD2
TGTGCCAGCAGCCAAGAACACGGACAGCTAGCGGGAGGTCGTACCGGGGAGCTGTTTTTT
CASSQEHGQLAGGRTGELFF
>-|TRBV4-3|TRBJ2-3|-
TGCGCCAGCAGCCAAGCGGGAACCGCCTTAGGAGATACGCAGTATTTT
CASSQAGTALGDTQYF
>-|TRBV7-9|TRBJ2-5|-
TGTGCCAGCAGCTCTAGGGGGGGGACCCAGTACTTC
CASSSRGGTQYF
>-|TRBV11-1|TRBJ2-7|TRBD1
TGTGCCAGCAGCTTACAGCAGGGGGCAGGGTACGAGCAGTACTTC
CASSLQQGAGYEQYF
>-|TRBV7-3|TRBJ2-7|-
TGTGCCAGCAGCTTGGGACAAGGTAGTGACTACGAGCAGTACTTC
CASSLGQGSDYEQYF
>-|TRBV7-2|TRBJ2-1|-
TGTGCCAGCAGCTTAGCATCAGGGAATTTCTACAATGAGCAGTTCTTC
CASSLASGNFYNEQFF
>-|TRBV11-3|TRBJ1-5|TRBD1
TGTGCCAGCAGCACGAGACTGACAGGGGTCATGGGGCCCCAGCATTTT
CASSTRLTGVMGPQHF
>-|TRBV5-1|TRBJ2-7|TRBD1
TGCGCCAGCAGCTTGGGGACAGGGCGGTTTCACTACGAGCAGTACTTC
CASSLGTGRFHYEQYF
>-|TRBV5-4|TRBJ2-7|-
TGTGCCAGCAGCTTGGTGCACCAGGGTGGGTACGAGCAGTACTTC
CASSLVHQGGYEQYF
>once|TRBV28|TRBJ1-5|-
TGTGCCAGCAACGTTGGGGGGGTGTATAGCAATCAGCCCCAGCATTTT
CASNVGGVYSNQPQHF
>-|TRBV28|TRBJ2-5|-
TGTGCCAGCAGTCCGGAACAGGGATCATGGGAGACCCAGTACTTC
CASSPEQGSWETQYF
>-|TRBV19|TRBJ1-5|TRBD1
TGTGCCAGTAAAGGACAGGGCCGTCAGCCCCAGCATTTT
CASKGQGRQPQHF
>-|TRBV5-4|TRBJ2-1|TRBD1
TGTGCCAGCAGCAAAGACAGGGGGGCCTACAATGAGCAGTTCTTC
CASSKDRGAYNEQFF
>-|TRBV7-2|TRBJ2-7|-
TGTGCCAGCAGCTTAGTGGAGCTTTACGAGCAGTACTTC
CASSLVELYEQYF
>-|TRBV4-1|TRBJ2-3|TRBD2
TGCGCCAGCAGCCAAGATCAAGGACTAGCGGGGGAATGGGGCACAGATACGCAGTATTTT
CASSQDQGLAGEWGTDTQYF
>few|TRBV4-3|TRBJ1-1|-
TGCGCCAGCAGCCAAGATCAGGAAAGTTCTGAAGCTTTCTTT
CASSQDQESSEAFF
>-|TRBV19|TRBJ2-3|TRBD2
TGTGCCAGCTCGCGGGAGAGGGACACAGATACGCAGTATTTT
CASSRERDTDTQYF
>-|TRBV4-1|TRBJ2-7|TRBD2
TGCGCCAGCAGCCAAGTAAGGTGGACTAGCGGGGATGAGCAGTACTTC
CASSQVRWTSGDEQYF
>-|TRBV20-1|TRBJ2-1|-
TGCAGTGCTAGGAACTGGAATGAGCAGTTCTTC
CSARNWNEQFF
>few|TRBV4-1|TRBJ2-7|TRBD2
TGCGCCAGCAGCGATACTAGCGGGAGCTACGAGCAGTACTTC
CASSDTSGSYEQYF
>-|TRBV6-1|TRBJ2-1|TRBD1
TGTGCCAGCAGTGAAGTGACAGGGAACCGTCATGAGCAGTTCTTC
CASSEVTGNRHEQFF
>-|TRBV11-3|TRBJ2-2|TRBD2
TGTGCCAGCAGCTCAGAAGGAATGGGACTAGCGGGAAGCACCACCGGGGAGCTGTTTTTT
CASSSEGMGLAGSTTGELFF
>-|TRBV5-4|TRBJ2-3|TRBD2
TGTGCCAGCAGCCCACGATCAGGGGACGGGAGGGCAGATACGCAGTATTTT
CASSPRSGDGRADTQYF
>-|TRBV6-1|TRBJ2-1|-
TGTGCCAGCAGTGCCACGACAGGAGCTTACAATGAGCAGTTCTTC
CASSATTGAYNEQFF
>-|TRBV7-6|TRBJ1-3|-
TGTGCCAGCAGCTTCTATAATACTCTCTCTGGAAACACCATATATTTT
CASSFYNTLSGNTIYF
>few|TRBV10-1|TRBJ2-7|-
TGCGCCAGCTCCAAGGGACAAGCCTACGAGCAGTACTTC
CASSKGQAYEQYF
>-|TRBV11-2|TRBJ1-1|-
TGTGCCAGCAGCGCGGAGAACACTGAAGCTTTCTTT
CASSAENTEAFF